The clone carrying this T cell receptor (beta chain) was counted many times. The data derive from a study of tumor-infiltrating lymphocytes in primary liver carcinoma. At the level of the study: Recorded tumor stage was T1-T3 N0M0, with diameters of about 4 to 10 cm.

Co-extraction of RNA and DNA was performed on 20-30 mg of unsorted bulk tissue. All tumor samples contained more than 85% viable tumor cells. From 500 ng total RNA, TCR beta cDNA was generated with a primer in the constant region. ARM-PCR, slightly modified, supplied the TCR beta libraries through three nested multiplex PCR rounds. PCR rounds one and two used TRBV1-TRBV30 forward primers with a C-beta reverse primer for about 9 cycles each. In TCRdb, the multiplex PCR reads were re-called with MiXCR into one record per CDR3 protein. The data contain about 64,000 distinct CDR3 sequences, about three quarters of them singletons. In germline, CDR1 is MNHNS, CDR2 SASEGT. The CDR3 has 16 amino acids. Trimming pared 6 bases from V and 0 bases from J, leaving 15 bases between.

Specimen: liver tumor tissue from sampling region 4. The subset denotes: tumor region T4, right-lateral pole. The origin of this receptor is a man in his forties or fifties with primary liver carcinoma and hepatitis B virus infection. The genes are TRBV6-1 and TRBJ2-4; perhaps TRBD1 as D (7 bases). CDR3 region: CASSGPEGAAKNIQYF. Here the CDR3 DNA reads TGTGCCAGCAGCGGCCCGGAGGGGGCAGCCAAAAACATTCAGTACTTC.